The 9 T cell receptor beta chains below come from one sample, sequenced in a study of shared clonotypes between healthy human individuals. Sequencing used immunoSEQ multiplex PCR; TCRdb keeps in-frame clones, though not all of them. The profile covers 2 million to 2.5 million clones, with roughly 94% appearing a single time and 0.13% taken by the ten largest. The sequenced sample consisted of naive CD4+ T cells sorted from blood. Described subset: CD45RA+ positively selected. Receptors originate from a man between 18 and 29 years old in good health.

For this clone: The junction and the germline gene differ at one end; a read error may be behind it. V usage is TRBV27 and J usage is TRBJ2-7; 7 nucleotides match TRBD1. Per the germline V gene, CDR1 is MNHEY and CDR2 is SMNVEV (reference sequence). This CDR3 is built from 13 residues. CDR3 coding DNA: TGTGCCAGCAGTTTCTCCTCGCCGGGACAGATAGACTTC. Its protein is CASSFSSPGQIDF.

This chain links TRBV5-1 with TRBJ1-6; the match to TRBD1 covers 8 bases. The ends lost 0 bases at V and 8 bases at J; junction bases unmatched: 4. Germline CDR1 SGHRS, CDR2 YFSETQ. This CDR3 is 15 amino acids long. CDR3 region: CASSLDGQGDSPLHF. The DNA of the CDR3 is TGCGCCAGCAGCTTGGATGGACAGGGAGATTCACCCCTCCACTTT.

This chain links TRBV5-4 with TRBJ1-4; 7 positions match TRBD1. Trimming took 3 bases from V and 4 from J; bases not matched to a gene: 9. CDR1 and CDR2 (germline): SGHNT, YYREEE (reference sequence). This CDR3 is 16 amino acids long. This chain's CDR3 is CASSSTQGGSNEKLFF. DNA for the CDR3: TGTGCCAGCAGCTCGACCCAGGGGGGGAGTAATGAAAAACTGTTTTTT.

This chain links TRBV9 with TRBJ2-2, with D perhaps matching TRBD1 or TRBD2 (5 bases each). The germline V and J ends were trimmed by 0 bases and 6 bases, with 15 bases remaining between them. Germline assignment: CDR1 SGDLS and CDR2 YYNGEE. This CDR3 is 16 amino acids long. The CDR3 here is CASSVGGLRGAGELFF. For the CDR3, the DNA is TGTGCCAGCAGCGTAGGAGGGTTAAGAGGGGCCGGGGAGCTGTTTTTT.

V gene TRBV4-1 combines with J gene TRBJ1-5, with D hard to call. The CDR3 totals 14 residues. V lost 1 base and J lost 8, with 12 bases in between. Germline V lookup: CDR1 MGHRA, CDR2 YSYEKL. The CDR3 region has the DNA TGCGCCAGCAGCCAAGTTTTACCGGTGGAGCCCCAGCATTTT. It codes for CASSQVLPVEPQHF.

This chain connects TRBV4-1 to TRBJ1-1, with D perhaps TRBD1 (6 bases). This CDR3 comprises 19 residues. Germline loops: CDR1 MGHRA, CDR2 YSYEKL. V dropped 4 bases and J dropped 0 bases, with 24 bases sitting between them. The chain's CDR3 is CASSPFTQGSIGMNTEAFF. The CDR3 DNA is TGCGCCAGCAGCCCCTTTACCCAGGGGAGTATTGGTATGAACACTGAAGCTTTCTTT.

The rearrangement joins TRBV30 to TRBJ1-1; 11 bases line up with TRBD1. In germline, CDR1 is GTSNPN, CDR2 SVGIG (reference sequence). J lost 7 bases, V lost 2 bases, and 3 bases had no gene match. The CDR3 consists of 13 residues. This chain's CDR3 is CAWSPGQGVEAFF. In nucleotides, the CDR3 is TGTGCCTGGAGTCCGGGACAGGGGGTTGAAGCTTTCTTT.

This clone was found a few times. Other DNA sequences of this sample code for an identical CDR3. The J gene is TRBJ2-7, the V gene TRBV20-1, with a tentative D call TRBD2 (5 bases). Trimming shortened V by 5 bases and J by 0 bases, and 5 bases separated the two germline ends. The CDR3 loop spans 11 amino acids. CDR1 is DFQATT, CDR2 SNEGSKA, per germline (reference sequence). Written as DNA, the CDR3 is TGCAGTGCTGGGAGCTCCTACGAGCAGTACTTC. This codes for CSAGSSYEQYF.

This clone was seen more than once but under ten times. V gene TRBV14 combines with J gene TRBJ1-2; no clear D gene. The germline V and J ends were trimmed by 6 bases and 4 bases, with 6 bases remaining between them. Germline values: CDR1 SGHDN, CDR2 FVKESK. This CDR3 comprises 11 residues. The CDR3 DNA is TGTGCCAGCAGTCCCGGCTATGGCTACACCTTC. It codes for CASSPGYGYTF.